The entry below gives a single TCR beta chain sequence along with its context. The antigen remains unidentified. CDR1 is MNHEY and CDR2 is SVGAGI in the germline V gene. The CDR3 sequence is 15 residues long. J gave up 6 bases and V 6 bases, and 6 bases lay outside the gene matches. These data are taken from a study of cytomegalovirus exposure and HLA in healthy donors. General study results and limits: When the data were analyzed later, several of the most significant clusters appeared to be linked to common viral pathogens. Sequencing depth roughly uniform across donors was assumed in presence/absence analyses. By HLA locus, TCR association rates varied in a later analysis, with DRB1 showing the most and HLA-C the fewest. There were under 200 TCR beta chains listed as cytomegalovirus-associated.

Use of 60 Vbeta and 13 Jbeta primers characterized the PCR. Repertoires were generated with immunoSEQ multiplex PCR, while TCRdb's copy carries only in-frame clones and drops some. The sample yields 130,000 to 150,000 clones, roughly four fifths seen once. The source is a woman in her fifties or sixties in good health and CMV-seropositive. This sequence joins TRBV6-5 and TRBJ1-5; 12 bases map to TRBD1. The sequenced sample consisted of PBMCs. The CDR3 loop is CASSRGQGASQPQHF. DNA for the CDR3: TGTGCCAGCAGCCGGGGACAGGGGGCATCTCAGCCCCAGCATTTT.